This TCR beta chain derives from a study of CD8+ T cells in alopecia areata. Germline V CDR1 and CDR2: SGHAT, FQNNGV. V lost 1 base, J lost 2 bases, and 7 bases stayed unmatched. This CDR3 has 18 residues. Once RNA had been extracted, it was reverse transcribed into cDNA to act as the sequencing template. Produced via immunoSEQ multiplex PCR; TCRdb's table is partial and in-frame only. The table has around 82,000 clones, roughly 51% seen once. Sampling of alopecia areata patients yielded lesional scalp punch biopsies as well as peripheral blood. PBMC-derived CD4+ and CD8+ T cells were sorted. This clone was detected ten times or more. The sample carries other DNA sequences with the same CDR3.

The sequence was collected from a human donor with alopecia areata. The material sequenced was NKG2D-high CD8+ T cells sorted from blood. This chain uses TRBV11-2 with TRBJ2-3; 12 bases align to TRBD2. DNA of the CDR3: TGTGCCAGCAGCTTAGGCCAGACTAGCGGGGGCTTCACAGATACGCAGTATTTT. It translates to CASSLGQTSGGFTDTQYF.